The 10 T cell receptor beta chains in this list originate from one sample, sequenced in a study of cytomegalovirus exposure and HLA in healthy donors. The study ran its PCR with 60 Vbeta and 13 Jbeta primers. Measured with immunoSEQ multiplex PCR; TCRdb has only the in-frame clones, and not every one. Of 110,000 or so clones in the sample, around 77% were seen once. Material: PBMCs. The receptors were gathered from a woman in her 40s in good health and CMV-seropositive.

The chain carries TRBV7-9 and TRBJ2-2, with D possibly matching TRBD2 (6 bases). Germline CDR1 reads SEHNR; CDR2 reads FQNEAQ (reference sequence). Trimming pared 3 bases from V and 6 bases from J, leaving 8 bases between. The length of the CDR3 is 13 residues. The CDR3 nucleotides read TGTGCCAGCAGCTTCAAGCGGGCCGGGGAGCTGTTTTTT. It yields the protein CASSFKRAGELFF. Drawing the rest from reference TRBV7-9 and TRBJ2-2, the complete variable domain is DTGVSQNPRHKITKRGQNVTFRCDPISEHNRLYWYRQTLGQGPEFLTYFQNEAQLEKSRLLSDRFSAERPKGSFSTLEIQRTEQGDSAMYLCASSFKRAGELFFGEGSRLTVL.

The chain links TRBV2 to TRBJ2-7; TRBD2 agrees at 7 bases. V dropped 6 bases and J dropped 4; count of bases not matched to a gene: 12. Per germline, CDR1 SNHLY and CDR2 FYNNEI. The CDR3 extends over 15 amino acids. CDR3 region: CASRRGGAGNYEQYF. CDR3 in DNA: TGTGCCAGCAGGAGGGGAGGGGCAGGGAATTACGAGCAGTACTTC.

J is TRBJ2-7 and V is TRBV11-2; perhaps TRBD2 as D (5 bases). V dropped 5 bases and J dropped 7 bases, with 9 bases sitting between them. Germline CDR1 is SGHAT and CDR2 is FQNNGV. The CDR3 runs 11 residues. CDR3 DNA sequence: TGTGCCAGCAGCAGACGAGGGGAGCAGTACTTC. Translation: CASSRRGEQYF.

The chain employs TRBV9 and TRBJ2-3; 11 bases align to TRBD2. Germline trimming cut 4 bases from V and 4 bases from J; bases unmatched to any gene: 14. Germline loops: CDR1 SGDLS, CDR2 YYNGEE. The CDR3 sequence is 18 residues long. The CDR3 reads CASSPPLAGGPTSDTQYF. CDR3 coding DNA: TGTGCCAGCAGCCCCCCTTTAGCGGGGGGGCCGACGTCAGATACGCAGTATTTT.

The V gene is TRBV15, the J gene TRBJ2-1; D is undetermined. The CDR3 covers 13 residues. Trimming shortened V by 0 bases and J by 4 bases, and 4 bases separated the two germline ends. Per germline, CDR1 LNHNV and CDR2 YYDKDF (reference sequence). CDR3 sequence reads: CATSRDSYNEQFF. CDR3 DNA: TGTGCCACCAGCAGAGACAGTTACAATGAGCAGTTCTTC.

This CDR3 is CASGGTYEQYF. The DNA of the CDR3 is TGTGCCAGCGGAGGGACCTACGAGCAGTACTTC. The chain joins TRBV7-9 to TRBJ2-7, with D possibly being TRBD2 (6 bases). From germline, CDR1 is SEHNR and CDR2 FQNEAQ (reference sequence). CDR3 length: 11 residues. The V gene lost 8 bases and the J gene lost 2 bases, with 7 bases spanning the gap.

Worth noting for this clone: Other nucleotide sequences in the sample specify the same CDR3. The V and J genes are TRBV5-1 and TRBJ1-6, with D possibly TRBD1 on 5 matching bases. The CDR3 length is 16 residues. Germline V gene data show CDR1 as SGHRS and CDR2 as YFSETQ. V was trimmed by 0 bases and J by 0 bases, leaving 7 bases between them. This CDR3 is CASSLGQGSYNSPLHF. The CDR3 nucleotides read TGCGCCAGCAGCTTGGGGCAGGGCTCCTATAATTCACCCCTCCACTTT.

V gene TRBV27 combines with J gene TRBJ1-2; 8 positions agree with TRBD1. The CDR3 has 13 residues. V trimming: 3 bases; J trimming: 6 bases; junction bases outside the gene matches: 3. CDR1 and CDR2 (germline): MNHEY, SMNVEV (reference sequence). Written as DNA, the CDR3 is TGTGCCAGCAGTTTCTCGACAGGGGATGGCTACACCTTC. It codes for CASSFSTGDGYTF.

The chain combines TRBV11-2 with TRBJ2-3, with TRBD2 matching over 7 bases. Unmatched junction bases numbered 5, after V lost 6 bases and J lost 2 bases. CDR3 length equals 14 residues. Germline assignment: CDR1 SGHAT and CDR2 FQNNGV. CDR3 sequence: CASSERDFTDTQYF. The DNA of the CDR3 is TGTGCCAGCAGTGAGCGGGACTTCACAGATACGCAGTATTTT.

V usage is TRBV9 and J usage is TRBJ1-3, with D tentatively TRBD1 (5 bases). The CDR3 is 15 residues long. V was trimmed by 0 bases and J by 7 bases, leaving 14 bases between them. Germline CDR1 reads SGDLS; CDR2 reads YYNGEE. CDR3 sequence reads: CASSVVEGLGNTIYF. DNA for the CDR3: TGTGCCAGCAGCGTAGTGGAGGGGTTAGGGAACACCATATATTTT.